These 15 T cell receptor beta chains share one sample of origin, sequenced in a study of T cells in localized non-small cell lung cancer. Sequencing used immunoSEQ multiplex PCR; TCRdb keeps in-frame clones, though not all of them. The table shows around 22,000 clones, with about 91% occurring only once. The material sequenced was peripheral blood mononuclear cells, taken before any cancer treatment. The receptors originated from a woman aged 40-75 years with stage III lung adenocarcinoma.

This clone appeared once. CDR3 in amino acids: CASGGIQVYNEQFF. DNA for the CDR3: TGTGCCAGCGGGGGAATTCAAGTGTACAATGAGCAGTTCTTC. The rearrangement links TRBV2 to TRBJ2-1; D tentatively reads TRBD1 or TRBD2 (5 bases each). Germline lookup yields CDR1 SNHLY and CDR2 FYNNEI. V dropped 8 bases and J dropped 4 bases, with 15 bases sitting between them. This CDR3 is built from 14 residues.

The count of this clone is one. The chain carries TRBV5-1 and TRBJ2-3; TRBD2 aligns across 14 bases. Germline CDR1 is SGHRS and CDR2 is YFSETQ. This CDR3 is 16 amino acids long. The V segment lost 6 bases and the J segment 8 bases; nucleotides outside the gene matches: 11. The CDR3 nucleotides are TGCGCCAGCATGACCTCCGGGACTAGCGGGAGAGGTACGCAGTATTTT. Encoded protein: CASMTSGTSGRGTQYF. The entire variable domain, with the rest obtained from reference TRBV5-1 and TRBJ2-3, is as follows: KAGVTQTPRYLIKTRGQQVTLSCSPISGHRSVSWYQQTPGQGLQFLFEYFSETQRNKGNFPGRFSGRQFSNSRSEMNVSTLELGDSALYLCASMTSGTSGRGTQYFGPGTRLTVL.

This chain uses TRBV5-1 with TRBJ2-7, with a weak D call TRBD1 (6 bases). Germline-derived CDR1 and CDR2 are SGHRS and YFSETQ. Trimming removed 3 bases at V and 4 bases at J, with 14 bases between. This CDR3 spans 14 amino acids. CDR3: CASSSRDMIYEQYF. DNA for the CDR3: TGCGCCAGCAGCTCCCGGGACATGATTTACGAGCAGTACTTC.

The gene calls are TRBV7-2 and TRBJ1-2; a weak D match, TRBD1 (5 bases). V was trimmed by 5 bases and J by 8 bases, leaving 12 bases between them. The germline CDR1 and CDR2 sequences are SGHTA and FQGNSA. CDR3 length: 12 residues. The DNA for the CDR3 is TGTGCCAGCAGCAGCCAGGGACGCGGCTACACCTTC. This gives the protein CASSSQGRGYTF.

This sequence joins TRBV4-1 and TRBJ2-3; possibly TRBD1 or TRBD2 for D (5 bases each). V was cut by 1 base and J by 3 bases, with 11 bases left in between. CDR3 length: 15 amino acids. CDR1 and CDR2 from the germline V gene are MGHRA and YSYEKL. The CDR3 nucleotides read TGCGCCAGCAGCCAAGTGGGGCCGGGAACAGATACGCAGTATTTT. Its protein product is CASSQVGPGTDTQYF.

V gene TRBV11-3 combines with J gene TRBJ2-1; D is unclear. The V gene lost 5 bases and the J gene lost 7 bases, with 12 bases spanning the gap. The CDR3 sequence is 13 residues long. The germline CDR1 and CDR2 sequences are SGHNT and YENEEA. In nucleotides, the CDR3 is TGTGCCAGCAGCGCTTCGGATGCGAATGAGCAGTTCTTC. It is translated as CASSASDANEQFF.

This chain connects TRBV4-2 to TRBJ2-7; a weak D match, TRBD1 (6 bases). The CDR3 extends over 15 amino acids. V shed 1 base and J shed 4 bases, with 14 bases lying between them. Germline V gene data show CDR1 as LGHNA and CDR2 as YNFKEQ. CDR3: CASSQVRTAEYEQYF. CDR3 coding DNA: TGTGCCAGCAGCCAAGTTAGGACAGCTGAGTACGAGCAGTACTTC.

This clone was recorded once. The CDR3 DNA sequence: TGTGCCAGCAGCTTAGGCTTAGGCGAGCAGTACTTC. As protein: CASSLGLGEQYF. V usage is TRBV7-2 and J usage is TRBJ2-7; the D is unclear. Between the trimmed V and J ends, which lost 1 base and 6 bases, there was a span of 7 bases. This CDR3 is 12 amino acids long. The germline V gene has CDR1 SGHTA and CDR2 FQGNSA.

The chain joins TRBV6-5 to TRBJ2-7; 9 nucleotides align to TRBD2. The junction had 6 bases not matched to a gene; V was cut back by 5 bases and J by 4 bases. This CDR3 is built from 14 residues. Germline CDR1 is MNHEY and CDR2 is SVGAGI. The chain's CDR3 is CASSLLAGAYEQYF. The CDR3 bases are TGTGCCAGCAGTCTTTTAGCGGGAGCGTACGAGCAGTACTTC.

CDR3 sequence (DNA): TGTGCCAGCAGTGTGGTGATGAGTGGAGGGGAGCTGTTTTTT. Residues: CASSVVMSGGELFF. The chain has TRBV2 and TRBJ2-2; no clear D gene. V lost 4 bases and J 8 bases, leaving 14 bases between the germline ends. Looked up from germline, CDR1 is SNHLY and CDR2 is FYNNEI. This CDR3 has 14 amino acids.

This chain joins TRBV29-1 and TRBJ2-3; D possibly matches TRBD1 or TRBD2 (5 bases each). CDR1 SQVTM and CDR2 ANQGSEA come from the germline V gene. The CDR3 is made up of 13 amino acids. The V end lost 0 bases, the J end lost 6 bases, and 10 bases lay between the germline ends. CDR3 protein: CSVEESGPDTQYF. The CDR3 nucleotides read TGCAGCGTTGAAGAGTCGGGGCCTGATACGCAGTATTTT.

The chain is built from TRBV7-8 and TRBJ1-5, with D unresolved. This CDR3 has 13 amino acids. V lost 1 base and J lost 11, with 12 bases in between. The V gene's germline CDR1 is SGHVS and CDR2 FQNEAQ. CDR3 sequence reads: CASSLVGVGAQHF. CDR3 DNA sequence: TGTGCCAGCAGCTTAGTCGGAGTCGGGGCCCAGCATTTT.

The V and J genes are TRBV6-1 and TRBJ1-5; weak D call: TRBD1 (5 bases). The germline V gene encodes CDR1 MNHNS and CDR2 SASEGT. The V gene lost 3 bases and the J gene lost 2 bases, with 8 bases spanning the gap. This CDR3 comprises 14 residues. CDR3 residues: CASSDRVGNQPQHF. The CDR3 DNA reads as TGTGCCAGCAGTGACAGGGTGGGCAATCAGCCCCAGCATTTT.

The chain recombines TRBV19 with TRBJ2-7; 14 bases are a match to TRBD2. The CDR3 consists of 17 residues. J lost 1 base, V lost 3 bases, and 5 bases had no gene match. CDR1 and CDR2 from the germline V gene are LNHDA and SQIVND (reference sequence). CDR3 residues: CASSMTSGRAGSYEQYF. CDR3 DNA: TGTGCCAGTAGTATGACTAGCGGGAGGGCCGGGTCCTACGAGCAGTACTTC. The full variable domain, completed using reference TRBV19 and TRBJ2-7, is DGGITQSPKYLFRKEGQNVTLSCEQNLNHDAMYWYRQDPGQGLRLIYYSQIVNDFQKGDIAEGYSVSREKKESFPLTVTSAQKNPTAFYLCASSMTSGRAGSYEQYFGPGTRLTVT.

CDR3 loop: CASIKQTHATNYGYTF. CDR3 sequence (DNA): TGTGCCAGCATCAAACAAACCCACGCTACAAACTATGGCTACACCTTC. This sequence joins TRBV6-6 and TRBJ1-2, with D hard to call. The CDR3 totals 16 residues. V was shortened by 7 bases and J by 2 bases, with 20 bases between the two germline ends. In germline, CDR1 is MNHNY, CDR2 SVGAGI (reference sequence).